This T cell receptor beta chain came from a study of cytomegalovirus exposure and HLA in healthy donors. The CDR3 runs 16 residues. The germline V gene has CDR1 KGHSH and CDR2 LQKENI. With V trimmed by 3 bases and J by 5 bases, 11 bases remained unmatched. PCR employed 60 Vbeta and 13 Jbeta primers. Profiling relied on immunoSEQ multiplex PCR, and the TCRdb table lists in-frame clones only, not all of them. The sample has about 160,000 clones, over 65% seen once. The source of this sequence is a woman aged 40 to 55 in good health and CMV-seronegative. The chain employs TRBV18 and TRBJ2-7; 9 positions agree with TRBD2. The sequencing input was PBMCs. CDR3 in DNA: TGTGCCAGCTCACCCCCCCGGGGGGTAGCGGGGGACGAGCAGTACTTC. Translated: CASSPPRGVAGDEQYF.